The rows below give T cell receptor beta chains drawn from one sample of a study of T cell changes during pregnancy in multiple sclerosis. Here immunoSEQ multiplex PCR was the method, and the copy in TCRdb shows in-frame clones only, minus some. This sample has over 45,000 clones, with 75% to 95% found just once. The starting material was CD8+ T cells from peripheral blood mononuclear cells, obtained after pregnancy. These receptors were obtained from a female donor with multiple sclerosis, enrolled in a pregnancy study. CDR3s include the opening cysteine and the closing phenylalanine or tryptophan. D genes are given only for firm matches. Size values are once, few and many counts, or a class for expanded clones, and some rows have none.

size: once; V: TRBV10-3; D: TRBD1; J: TRBJ2-1; CDR3: CAISAFPDRGKDEQFF; DNA: TGTGCCATCAGCGCTTTCCCGGACAGGGGTAAGGATGAGCAGTTCTTC
size: NA; V: TRBV5-4; D: TRBD2; J: TRBJ2-3; CDR3: CASSASGGADTQYF; DNA: TGTGCCAGCAGCGCTAGCGGAGGAGCGGATACGCAGTATTTT
size: NA; V: TRBV11-2; D: TRBD1; J: TRBJ1-5; CDR3: CARTLEEQGKGSNQPQHF; DNA: TGTGCCAGGACCTTAGAGGAACAGGGGAAGGGTAGCAATCAGCCCCAGCATTTT
size: once; V: TRBV21-1; D: NA; J: TRBJ1-2; CDR3: CASSKAGGRRIYGYTF; DNA: TGTGCCAGCAGCAAAGCCGGGGGGCGGAGGATCTATGGCTACACCTTC
size: NA; V: TRBV6-1; D: NA; J: TRBJ2-1; CDR3: CASSLWATYEQFF; DNA: TGTGCCAGCAGCCTCTGGGCTACCTATGAGCAGTTCTTC
size: NA; V: TRBV4-1; D: NA; J: TRBJ1-1; CDR3: CASSHPPGNTEAFF; DNA: TGCGCCAGCAGCCACCCGCCCGGGAACACTGAAGCTTTCTTT
size: NA; V: TRBV30; D: TRBD1; J: TRBJ1-1; CDR3: CAWSVGTGFEAFF; DNA: TGTGCCTGGAGTGTTGGGACAGGATTTGAAGCTTTCTTT
size: once; V: TRBV6-5; D: TRBD1; J: TRBJ1-2; CDR3: CASSLSGGRDYGYTF; DNA: TGTGCCAGCAGCCTCTCAGGGGGCAGAGACTATGGCTACACCTTC
size: NA; V: TRBV29-1; D: NA; J: TRBJ2-1; CDR3: CSAMRVLNEQFF; DNA: TGCAGCGCCATGAGAGTTCTCAATGAGCAGTTCTTC
size: NA; V: TRBV15; D: NA; J: TRBJ1-1; CDR3: CATSRDLAGEAFF; DNA: TGTGCCACCAGCAGAGATTTGGCAGGTGAAGCTTTCTTT
size: NA; V: TRBV2; D: TRBD2; J: TRBJ2-3; CDR3: CASTIGTTTTSTDTQYF; DNA: TGTGCCAGCACCATAGGGACTACAACTACTAGCACAGATACGCAGTATTTT
size: NA; V: TRBV6-5; D: TRBD1; J: TRBJ1-2; CDR3: CASSRQGERYGYTF; DNA: TGTGCCAGCTCCCGACAGGGGGAGCGCTATGGCTACACCTTC
size: medium-sized; V: TRBV18; D: NA; J: TRBJ1-2; CDR3: CASSLFGAYLRNYGYTF; DNA: TGTGCCAGCTCACTTTTTGGGGCCTATCTAAGGAACTATGGCTACACCTTC
size: NA; V: TRBV9; D: TRBD1; J: TRBJ2-7; CDR3: CASSVARDSLAEQYF; DNA: TGTGCCAGCAGCGTGGCCCGGGACAGTCTCGCCGAGCAGTACTTC
size: NA; V: TRBV27; D: NA; J: TRBJ1-4; CDR3: CASAETVTTNEKLFF; DNA: TGTGCCAGCGCCGAGACAGTAACAACTAATGAAAAACTGTTTTTT
size: NA; V: TRBV6-1; D: NA; J: TRBJ2-2; CDR3: CASSPRVPGELFF; DNA: TGTGCCAGCAGTCCCAGGGTCCCCGGGGAGCTGTTTTTT
size: NA; V: TRBV4-1; D: NA; J: TRBJ1-3; CDR3: CASSPTGSGREDTIYF; DNA: TGCGCCAGCAGCCCAACCGGATCGGGACGGGAGGACACCATATATTTT
size: NA; V: TRBV25-1; D: TRBD1; J: TRBJ1-5; CDR3: CASNRLGQGLNQPQHF; DNA: TGTGCCAGCAACCGTTTGGGACAGGGGTTAAATCAGCCCCAGCATTTT
size: NA; V: TRBV19; D: NA; J: TRBJ2-7; CDR3: CASSEGFAYEQYF; DNA: TGTGCCAGTAGTGAGGGTTTCGCCTACGAGCAGTACTTC
size: NA; V: TRBV4-3; D: NA; J: TRBJ2-1; CDR3: CASSQDPDYYNEQFF; DNA: TGCGCCAGCAGCCAAGATCCGGACTACTACAATGAGCAGTTCTTC
size: few; V: TRBV6-4; D: TRBD1; J: TRBJ2-2; CDR3: CASSDLGQGNTGELFF; DNA: TGTGCCAGCAGTGACTTGGGACAGGGAAACACCGGGGAGCTGTTTTTT
size: NA; V: TRBV19; D: TRBD1; J: TRBJ1-1; CDR3: CASTQGAASRMNTEAFF; DNA: TGTGCCAGTACGCAGGGGGCCGCTAGCCGAATGAACACTGAAGCTTTCTTT
size: NA; V: TRBV7-8; D: TRBD2; J: TRBJ2-3; CDR3: CASSLVAGGTDTQYF; DNA: TGTGCCAGCAGCTTAGTAGCGGGGGGAACAGATACGCAGTATTTT
size: once; V: TRBV7-9; D: TRBD1; J: TRBJ1-4; CDR3: CASSPSGQAFNEKLFF; DNA: TGTGCCAGCAGCCCCTCGGGACAGGCCTTTAATGAAAAACTGTTTTTT
size: NA; V: TRBV29-1; D: TRBD1; J: TRBJ2-5; CDR3: CSVEFQGAGETQYF; DNA: TGCAGCGTTGAGTTTCAGGGGGCGGGGGAGACCCAGTACTTC
size: NA; V: TRBV15; D: TRBD1; J: TRBJ1-1; CDR3: CATSRTGTGGADTEAFF; DNA: TGTGCCACCAGCAGAACCGGGACAGGGGGCGCGGACACTGAAGCTTTCTTT
size: NA; V: TRBV21-1; D: NA; J: TRBJ2-3; CDR3: CASSPHRGPLTDTQYF; DNA: TGTGCCAGCAGCCCGCACAGGGGGCCCCTCACAGATACGCAGTATTTT
size: NA; V: TRBV4-1; D: NA; J: TRBJ1-3; CDR3: CASSQEEAADGNTIYF; DNA: TGCGCCAGCAGCCAAGAGGAGGCTGCGGACGGAAACACCATATATTTT
size: NA; V: TRBV7-6; D: NA; J: TRBJ1-2; CDR3: CASSKTENYGYTF; DNA: TGTGCCAGCAGCAAGACAGAAAACTATGGCTACACCTTC
size: NA; V: TRBV6-5; D: NA; J: TRBJ2-7; CDR3: CASSDPRRAYEQYF; DNA: TGTGCCAGCAGTGATCCGAGACGGGCCTACGAGCAGTACTTC
size: few; V: TRBV9; D: TRBD1; J: TRBJ1-6; CDR3: CASSPGTGENSPLHF; DNA: TGTGCCAGCAGCCCTGGAACAGGGGAGAATTCACCCCTCCACTTT
size: NA; V: TRBV11-3; D: NA; J: TRBJ2-5; CDR3: CASSLGMEKTQYF; DNA: TGTGCCAGCAGCTTAGGGATGGAGAAGACCCAGTACTTC
size: NA; V: TRBV6-4; D: NA; J: TRBJ2-1; CDR3: CASSDRGGAEQFF; DNA: TGTGCCAGCAGTGACAGGGGAGGTGCTGAGCAGTTCTTC
size: NA; V: TRBV27; D: NA; J: TRBJ1-2; CDR3: CASSLSSSYGYTF; DNA: TGTGCCAGCAGTTTATCGTCTAGTTATGGCTACACCTTC
size: NA; V: TRBV7-9; D: TRBD1; J: TRBJ2-7; CDR3: CASSHRQGAYEQYF; DNA: TGTGCCAGCAGCCACCGACAGGGGGCCTACGAGCAGTACTTC
size: NA; V: TRBV4-1; D: NA; J: TRBJ2-7; CDR3: CASSQDPPGTPHYEQYF; DNA: TGCGCCAGCAGCCAAGATCCCCCCGGGACTCCTCATTACGAGCAGTACTTC
size: NA; V: TRBV19; D: TRBD2; J: TRBJ2-3; CDR3: CASSISLAGVGAQYF; DNA: TGTGCCAGTAGTATTTCGCTAGCGGGAGTCGGGGCGCAGTATTTT
size: NA; V: TRBV9; D: NA; J: TRBJ1-2; CDR3: CASSVAGQGPTKGYTF; DNA: TGTGCCAGCAGCGTAGCTGGGCAGGGCCCCACGAAGGGCTACACCTTC
size: NA; V: TRBV6-1; D: NA; J: TRBJ1-2; CDR3: CASSEDNRIRFGYTF; DNA: TGTGCCAGCAGTGAAGATAACAGGATTAGGTTTGGCTACACCTTC
size: NA; V: TRBV27; D: NA; J: TRBJ1-6; CDR3: CATSEIYRDSPLHF; DNA: TGTGCCACCTCCGAGATTTACAGGGATTCACCCCTCCACTTT
size: NA; V: TRBV13; D: NA; J: TRBJ1-5; CDR3: CASSEGDYSNQPQHF; DNA: TGTGCCAGCAGTGAAGGAGACTATAGCAATCAGCCCCAGCATTTT
size: NA; V: TRBV7-6; D: NA; J: TRBJ2-7; CDR3: CASSLVGRGTFEQYF; DNA: TGTGCCAGCAGCTTAGTTGGGAGGGGGACGTTCGAGCAGTACTTC
size: once; V: TRBV6-6; D: TRBD2; J: TRBJ2-3; CDR3: CASTPLAGEETDTQYF; DNA: TGTGCCAGCACCCCACTAGCGGGAGAGGAGACAGATACGCAGTATTTT
size: NA; V: TRBV16; D: NA; J: TRBJ1-1; CDR3: CASSQSGGGLKAFF; DNA: TGTGCCAGCAGCCAAAGCGGCGGGGGGCTAAAAGCTTTCTTT
size: NA; V: TRBV5-6; D: NA; J: TRBJ1-3; CDR3: CASSLDGGPGNTIYF; DNA: TGTGCCAGCAGCTTGGATGGAGGTCCTGGAAACACCATATATTTT
size: NA; V: TRBV9; D: NA; J: TRBJ1-2; CDR3: CASSVAGGGTPSGGYTF; DNA: TGTGCCAGCAGCGTAGCCGGGGGGGGAACTCCCTCTGGGGGCTACACCTTC
size: NA; V: TRBV30; D: TRBD1; J: TRBJ2-7; CDR3: CAWDRDRVGEQYF; DNA: TGTGCCTGGGACCGGGACAGGGTTGGCGAGCAGTACTTC
size: NA; V: TRBV7-9; D: NA; J: TRBJ1-2; CDR3: CASSLAREAGWYGYTF; DNA: TGTGCCAGCAGCTTAGCTCGGGAAGCGGGATGGTATGGCTACACCTTC
size: NA; V: TRBV6-5; D: TRBD1; J: TRBJ1-2; CDR3: CASSPGQGSYGYTF; DNA: TGTGCCAGCAGTCCAGGACAGGGTTCATATGGCTACACCTTC